This TCR beta chain was identified in a study of CD4 T cells in relation to SARS-CoV-2 and coronaviruses. Study in general: TCR beta CDR3s were sequenced after roughly ten-day antigen culture of PBMCs.

Study conclusions and caveats: Compared with monoreactive clones, crossreactive clones showed significantly weaker SARS-CoV-2 expansion.

Using immunoSEQ multiplex PCR, the repertoire was profiled, and TCRdb retains in-frame clones only, with some absent. This table has 12,000 or so clones, 69% appearing once. Unexposed donor CD4+ T cells date from about 2011-2018, before the COVID-19 pandemic. After nine to ten days of culture, CD4+ T cells were isolated. Cells permitting, SARS-CoV-2 S/N and four cold-coronavirus spikes were tested on unexposed-donor CD4+ T cells. Unmatched junction bases numbered 10, after V lost 5 bases and J lost 5 bases. The CDR3 extends over 15 amino acids. CDR1 and CDR2 from the germline V gene are LNHDA and SQIVND (reference sequence). To note about this clone: Its target is unknown.

V is TRBV19 and J is TRBJ2-5, with 8 bases fitting TRBD1. The sequence was obtained from a human donor in good health. The sequenced material came from CD4+ T cells from PBMCs, cultured in vitro. The CDR3 DNA reads as TGTGCCAGTAGTTTGGGGCAGGGGGCGAAGGAGACCCAGTACTTC. Translated, it gives CASSLGQGAKETQYF.